The rows below give T cell receptor beta chains drawn from one sample of a study of T cell responses to AZD1222 COVID-19 vaccine. Repertoires were generated with immunoSEQ multiplex PCR, while TCRdb's copy carries only in-frame clones and drops some. The sample carries 150,000 to 200,000 clones, 85% to 90% recorded once. The specimen was peripheral blood, collected 28 days after the second AZD1222 dose. The receptors stem from an adult who received the AZD1222 COVID-19 vaccine. Both conserved end residues are part of each CDR3. Each record gives: V gene, CDR3 length, J gene, CDR3 protein.

TRBV5-4	15	TRBJ2-3	CASSFSAGGPDTQYF
TRBV7-9	12	TRBJ2-3	CASSSVIDTQYF
TRBV6-5	13	TRBJ2-7	CASSYFRAYEQYF
TRBV28	14	TRBJ2-7	CASSLIAGAREQYF
TRBV7-8	18	TRBJ2-3	CASSSGTSALIGTDTQYF
TRBV5-1	15	TRBJ2-3	CASSLTPRGTDTQYF
TRBV19	14	TRBJ2-7	CASSIGTGGYEQYF
TRBV28	15	TRBJ1-5	CASSFGGGLNQPQHF
TRBV27	15	TRBJ2-7	CASSLSTTGAYEQYF
TRBV5-4	14	TRBJ2-3	CASSYEGATDTQYF
TRBV27	14	TRBJ2-7	CASKGRGSSYEQYF
TRBV5-5	15	TRBJ2-1	CASSGDRAAYNEQFF
TRBV5-1	15	TRBJ2-1	CASSQSTEPYNEQFF
TRBV7-9	14	TRBJ2-7	CASSFDPPSYEQYF
TRBV4-1	18	TRBJ2-7	CASSQEKVGLAGAYEQYF
TRBV28	11	TRBJ2-7	CASSDRHEQYF
TRBV19	16	TRBJ1-6	CASSALGGLNNSPLHF
TRBV28	13	TRBJ2-1	CASSFEGHNEQFF
TRBV5-1	17	TRBJ2-5	CASSLGAGGGTKETQYF
TRBV15	14	TRBJ2-5	CATSRDSATETQYF
TRBV25-1	14	TRBJ1-2	CASSENWGHYGYTF
TRBV10-3	13	TRBJ1-2	CAISAQAGEGYTF
TRBV6-2/TRBV6-3	14	TRBJ1-1	CASSYLGGGTEAFF
TRBV6-5	14	TRBJ1-4	CASRLEGPNEKLFF
TRBV28	15	TRBJ1-6	CASSRAGVDNSPLHF
TRBV3-1/TRBV3-2	17	TRBJ2-1	CASSLLGAGDLNSWQFF
TRBV7-6	16	TRBJ2-3	CASSLVGGVRTDTQYF
TRBV5-1	15	TRBJ2-1	CASSLEGVSYNEQFF
TRBV4-3	15	TRBJ1-3	CASSQDSGNKNTIYF